What follows are 30 T cell receptor beta chains derived from one specimen sequenced in a study of T-cell memory formation after mild COVID-19. TCRdb re-derived calls from the 5' RACE reads in MiXCR, one entry per CDR3 protein. The repertoire includes approximately 290,000 distinct CDR3 sequences, around a sixth of them detected once, and 22% sits in the top ten. The sample taken for sequencing was PBMCs or a T cell subset sorted from them (not recorded which). Receptors were obtained from a man younger than 35 who had mild COVID-19 (a few samples of this study predate the infection). Cell type and time point are not known.

V and J are TRBV5-1 and TRBJ1-1; 9 bases match TRBD1. Trimming took 3 bases from V and 5 from J; bases not matched to a gene: 11. The CDR3 sequence is 16 residues long. Per the germline V gene, CDR1 is SGHRS and CDR2 is YFSETQ. This chain's CDR3 is CASSSDRGGIETEAFF. The CDR3 DNA reads as TGCGCCAGCAGCTCCGACAGGGGGGGTATCGAAACTGAAGCTTTCTTT.

There are a few counts of this clonotype. V gene TRBV27 combines with J gene TRBJ2-1; 9 bases agree with TRBD2. Germline CDR1 is MNHEY and CDR2 is SMNVEV (reference sequence). This CDR3 spans 16 amino acids. The ends lost 3 bases at V and 5 bases at J; junction bases unmatched: 8. The CDR3 sequence: CASSFIAGANDNEQFF. The CDR3 coding sequence is TGTGCCAGCAGTTTCATAGCGGGGGCTAACGACAATGAGCAGTTCTTC.

This chain uses TRBV10-3 with TRBJ2-3; the D gene is possibly TRBD1 (5 bases). Per germline, CDR1 ENHRY and CDR2 SYGVKD. The CDR3 is 16 residues long. Between the trimmed V and J ends, which lost 4 bases and 2 bases, there was a span of 16 bases. As DNA, the CDR3 is TGTGCCATCAGTGGGTTGGACACACTCTTCACAGATACGCAGTATTTT. The encoded protein is CAISGLDTLFTDTQYF.

In its sample, this clonotype was seen many times. The chain links TRBV7-3 to TRBJ2-3; D may be TRBD2 (6 bases). Germline CDR1 is SGHTA and CDR2 is FQGTGA. This CDR3 has 16 residues. The V and J ends lost 5 bases and 5 bases respectively, with 20 bases between them. CDR3 protein: CASSQHPKSGGDTQYF. The DNA of the CDR3 is TGTGCCAGCAGCCAACACCCCAAGTCCGGGGGAGATACGCAGTATTTT. The variable domain in full, completed from reference TRBV7-3 and TRBJ2-3, reads GAGVSQTPSNKVTEKGKYVELRCDPISGHTALYWYRQSLGQGPEFLIYFQGTGAADDSGLPNDRFFAVRPEGSVSTLKIQRTERGDSAVYLCASSQHPKSGGDTQYFGPGTRLTVL.

This clonotype was seen a few times. V usage is TRBV10-3 and J usage is TRBJ1-1; 7 nucleotides match TRBD1. The V and J ends lost 6 bases and 0 bases, in that order; junction bases with no gene match: 7. Germline CDR1 and CDR2: ENHRY and SYGVKD. This CDR3 spans 15 amino acids. The CDR3 sequence: CAIRTGFGLNTEAFF. The CDR3 DNA is TGTGCCATCAGGACAGGGTTCGGTTTGAACACTGAAGCTTTCTTT.

The chain is built from TRBV7-9 and TRBJ1-1; tentative D call: TRBD1 (5 bases). The CDR3 extends over 17 amino acids. The V gene lost 7 bases and the J gene lost 3 bases, with 24 bases spanning the gap. The V gene's germline CDR1 is SEHNR and CDR2 FQNEAQ (reference sequence). The chain's CDR3 is CASTRAFFDSGYTEAFF. CDR3 nucleotide sequence: TGTGCCAGCACCCGAGCTTTCTTCGACAGTGGGTACACTGAAGCTTTCTTT.

This clonotype has at least ten counts. J is TRBJ1-5 and V is TRBV7-6; D is undetermined. Germline V lookup: CDR1 SGHVS, CDR2 FNYEAQ. V was shortened by 5 bases and J by 3 bases, with 5 bases between the two germline ends. The CDR3 extends over 12 amino acids. The chain's CDR3 is CASSPPNQPQHF. In nucleotides, the CDR3 is TGTGCCAGCAGCCCCCCCAATCAGCCCCAGCATTTT.

V and J are TRBV7-9 and TRBJ2-7; perhaps TRBD1 as D (6 bases). The germline gives CDR1 SEHNR, CDR2 FQNEAQ (reference sequence). Trimming stripped 6 bases from V and 6 bases from J, with 12 bases between. The CDR3 has 12 residues. The CDR3 here is CASSSTGSEQYV. The CDR3 nucleotides read TGTGCCAGCAGTTCCACAGGGAGCGAGCAGTACGTC.

The chain carries TRBV4-1 and TRBJ1-5; D gene unclear. This CDR3 has 14 residues. Germline CDR1 reads MGHRA; CDR2 reads YSYEKL. The V gene lost 1 base and the J gene lost 7 bases, with 11 bases spanning the gap. The CDR3: CASSQGPTRQPQHF. CDR3 DNA sequence: TGCGCCAGCAGCCAAGGACCCACAAGACAGCCCCAGCATTTT.

The CDR3 DNA reads TGTGCCAGCAGCCCAACCACTAACTATGGCTACACCTTC. Encoded protein: CASSPTTNYGYTF. The gene calls are TRBV7-3 and TRBJ1-2; no definite D call. V lost 5 bases, J lost 0 bases, and 7 bases lay in between. The CDR3 length is 13 residues. Germline values: CDR1 SGHTA, CDR2 FQGTGA. Looking up the rest from reference TRBV7-3 and TRBJ1-2 gives the full variable domain: GAGVSQTPSNKVTEKGKYVELRCDPISGHTALYWYRQSLGQGPEFLIYFQGTGAADDSGLPNDRFFAVRPEGSVSTLKIQRTERGDSAVYLCASSPTTNYGYTFGSGTRLTVV.

Here the CDR3 reads CASSLVGYNSPLHF. For the CDR3, the DNA is TGTGCCAGCAGCTTAGTTGGTTATAATTCACCCCTCCACTTT. The J gene is TRBJ1-6, the V gene TRBV7-9; D is unresolved. The CDR3 loop spans 14 amino acids. V was cut by 1 base and J by 4 bases, with 5 bases left in between. The germline V gene has CDR1 SEHNR and CDR2 FQNEAQ (reference sequence).

This clonotype has at least ten counts. V usage is TRBV7-8 and J usage is TRBJ2-4; no firm D call. The CDR3 is 17 amino acids. V was trimmed by 6 bases and J by 0 bases, leaving 18 bases between them. CDR1 is SGHVS and CDR2 is FQNEAQ in the germline V gene. The CDR3, as DNA: TGTGCCAGCAGTCAGGTGGGCAGGACCCTAGCCAAAAACATTCAGTACTTC. Amino acids: CASSQVGRTLAKNIQYF.

This clonotype has ten or more counts. CDR3 in amino acids: CASSFRLQGADTQYF. In nucleotides, the CDR3 is TGTGCCAGCAGCTTTAGACTTCAAGGGGCAGATACGCAGTATTTT. J is TRBJ2-3 and V is TRBV5-6; possibly TRBD1 for D (5 bases). This CDR3 has 15 residues. CDR1 and CDR2 from the germline V gene are SGHDT and YYEEEE. V was trimmed by 2 bases and J by 4 bases, leaving 14 bases between them. Based on the CDR3 plus reference TRBV5-6 and TRBJ2-3, the full variable domain is DAGVTQSPTHLIKTRGQQVTLRCSPKSGHDTVSWYQQALGQGPQFIFQYYEEEERQRGNFPDRFSGHQFPNYSSELNVNALLLGDSALYLCASSFRLQGADTQYFGPGTRLTVL.

V is TRBV24-1 and J is TRBJ2-2; tentative D call: TRBD1 (5 bases). Germline V gives CDR1 KGHDR, CDR2 SFDVKD. Trimming removed 9 bases from V and 0 bases from J, with 10 bases in between. This CDR3 is 14 amino acids long. CDR3 sequence reads: CATAGHTNTGELFF. CDR3 DNA sequence: TGTGCCACCGCTGGACACACGAACACCGGGGAGCTGTTTTTT.

This clonotype was seen at least ten times. An end of the junction differs from the germline gene, which may be a read error. J is TRBJ2-5 and V is TRBV5-1; 9 bases agree with TRBD1. The CDR3 sequence is 13 residues long. CDR1 is SGHRS and CDR2 is YFSETQ in the germline V gene. The chain's CDR3 is CASSSGQGETQYF. The DNA of the CDR3 is TGTGCCAGCAGCAGCGGACAGGGGGAGACCCAGTACTTC.

In this sample, this clonotype turned up a few times. The chain links TRBV25-1 to TRBJ2-1; D gene unclear. Trimming cost V 3 bases and J 4 bases, with 13 bases left between them. CDR3 length: 15 residues. Germline V gene sequence: CDR1 MGHDK, CDR2 SYGVNS. In nucleotides, the CDR3 is TGTGCCAGCAGTGATCGACAAACACGGTACAATGAGCAGTTCTTC. Translated: CASSDRQTRYNEQFF.

This clonotype appeared a few times. The chain couples TRBV5-1 to TRBJ2-1, with TRBD1 as a possible D gene (6 bases). V dropped 4 bases and J dropped 9 bases, with 14 bases sitting between them. CDR3 size: 13 residues. Germline loops: CDR1 SGHRS, CDR2 YFSETQ. DNA of the CDR3: TGCGCCAGCAGCACGGGACAAGCTGGTGAGCAGTTCTTC. As protein: CASSTGQAGEQFF. Based on the CDR3 plus reference TRBV5-1 and TRBJ2-1, the full variable domain is KAGVTQTPRYLIKTRGQQVTLSCSPISGHRSVSWYQQTPGQGLQFLFEYFSETQRNKGNFPGRFSGRQFSNSRSEMNVSTLELGDSALYLCASSTGQAGEQFFGPGTRLTVL.

V usage is TRBV20-1 and J usage is TRBJ1-5; the D is unclear. The V gene's germline CDR1 is DFQATT and CDR2 SNEGSKA (reference sequence). The CDR3 contains 13 residues. The germline V and J ends were trimmed by 2 bases and 9 bases, with 14 bases remaining between them. The CDR3 DNA sequence: TGCAGTGCTAGACCGACCTACGGTGGGCCCCAGCATTTT. Amino acids: CSARPTYGGPQHF.

This clonotype was counted only a few times. The chain joins TRBV11-2 to TRBJ2-1; the D is unclear. Trimming shortened V by 5 bases and J by 6 bases, and 11 bases separated the two germline ends. The CDR3 covers 13 residues. Germline loops: CDR1 SGHAT, CDR2 FQNNGV. The CDR3 DNA reads TGTGCCAGCAGCGCAGCAATCCTCAATGAGCAGTTCTTC. Protein: CASSAAILNEQFF.

The V gene is TRBV7-9, the J gene TRBJ2-2; maybe TRBD1 (5 bases). Germline assignment: CDR1 SEHNR and CDR2 FQNEAQ (reference sequence). This CDR3 spans 16 amino acids. Trimming took off 4 bases at V and 1 base at J, with 13 bases between the two ends. The CDR3 DNA follows: TGTGCCAGCAGCTCCCGCCCCACAGGGAACACCGGGGAGCTGTTTTTT. It specifies CASSSRPTGNTGELFF.

The gene calls are TRBV12-3 or TRBV12-4 and TRBJ1-5; D not resolved. This CDR3 region has 12 residues. V gave up 1 base and J gave up 9 bases, with 7 bases separating them. The CDR3 coding sequence is TGTGCCAGCAGTTTAGAGCCCGCGCCCCAGCATTTT. This encodes CASSLEPAPQHF.

The genes are TRBV7-2 and TRBJ2-3, with 10 bases that match TRBD2. Germline V gene sequence: CDR1 SGHTA, CDR2 FQGNSA. The CDR3 runs to 13 residues. J lost 11 bases, V lost 1 base, and 3 bases had no gene match. The CDR3 DNA sequence: TGTGCCAGCAGCTTAGGGACTAGCGGTTTGCAGTATTTT. This translates into CASSLGTSGLQYF.

This clonotype showed up just a few times. The rearrangement uses TRBV6-1 and TRBJ2-7; D possibly matches TRBD1 or TRBD2 (6 bases each). The CDR3 length is 14 residues. V was pared by 7 bases and J by 6 bases, with 19 bases between. Germline CDR1 MNHNS, CDR2 SASEGT. CDR3 region: CASTPAGHGVEQYV. CDR3 DNA: TGTGCCAGCACCCCGGCGGGACACGGGGTCGAGCAGTACGTC.

This clonotype was seen a handful of times. The chain links TRBV5-1 to TRBJ1-2; D unresolved. CDR1 and CDR2 (germline): SGHRS, YFSETQ. The ends were cut back, 3 bases at V and 0 bases at J, with 9 bases in the middle. The CDR3 loop spans 14 amino acids. CDR3 sequence: CASSSTDPNYGYTF. The CDR3 DNA is TGCGCCAGCAGCTCGACGGATCCTAACTATGGCTACACCTTC.

This clonotype has at least ten counts. Here the CDR3 DNA reads TGTGCCAGCAGTTTAACCGGGGGCGACAAAGAGACCCAGTACTTC. Its protein is CASSLTGGDKETQYF. The chain has TRBV12-3 or TRBV12-4 and TRBJ2-5, with D possibly being TRBD1 or TRBD2 (6 bases each). The CDR3 runs to 15 residues. V dropped 2 bases and J dropped 3 bases, with 13 bases sitting between them.

In this sample, this clonotype turned up a few times. The chain links TRBV7-2 to TRBJ1-2; 7 bases align to TRBD1. The trim removed 7 bases at V and 7 bases at J, leaving 9 bases unmatched. The CDR3 has 13 amino acids. The V gene's germline CDR1 is SGHTA and CDR2 FQGNSA. CDR3 in amino acids: CASTPTGLSGYTF. CDR3 DNA: TGTGCCAGCACCCCGACAGGGCTGAGTGGCTACACCTTC. Full variable domain (missing parts from reference TRBV7-2 and TRBJ1-2): GAGVSQSPSNKVTEKGKDVELRCDPISGHTALYWYRQSLGQGLEFLIYFQGNSAPDKSGLPSDRFSAERTGGSVSTLTIQRTQQEDSAVYLCASTPTGLSGYTFGSGTRLTVV.

V is TRBV7-3 and J is TRBJ2-6; TRBD1 agrees at 8 bases. Germline V lookup: CDR1 SGHTA, CDR2 FQGTGA. The ends lost 4 bases at V and 4 bases at J; junction bases unmatched: 3. The CDR3 length is 15 residues. The CDR3 is CASSSGGPGANVLTF. CDR3 sequence (DNA): TGTGCCAGCAGCTCAGGGGGCCCCGGGGCCAACGTCCTGACTTTC.

This clonotype was counted only a few times. The J gene is TRBJ2-7, the V gene TRBV7-8; 14 positions agree with TRBD2. V trimming: 5 bases; J trimming: 7 bases; junction bases outside the gene matches: 10. Germline V gives CDR1 SGHVS, CDR2 FQNEAQ. The CDR3 runs to 16 residues. In DNA form, the CDR3 reads TGTGCCAGCAGCCTTCGGACTAGCGGGGGGCAGAGGGAGCAGTACTTC. Translation gives CASSLRTSGGQREQYF.

The gene calls are TRBV20-1 and TRBJ2-7, with D unclear. CDR1 DFQATT and CDR2 SNEGSKA come from the germline V gene (reference sequence). The CDR3 has 12 residues. V gave up 7 bases and J gave up 5 bases, with 15 bases separating them. The CDR3, as DNA: TGCAGTGGCGCTAGTGATCAGGACGAGCAGTACTTC. This translates into CSGASDQDEQYF.

This clonotype appeared a few times. This chain uses TRBV3-1 with TRBJ2-1; maybe TRBD1 (5 bases). This CDR3 comprises 14 residues. Germline loops: CDR1 LGHDT, CDR2 YNNKEL (reference sequence). Between the trimmed V and J ends, which lost 4 bases and 4 bases, there was a span of 11 bases. The CDR3, as DNA: TGTGCCAGCAGCCCCCACAGGATTTACAATGAGCAGTTCTTC. It translates to CASSPHRIYNEQFF.